The TCR beta chain described here comes from a study of CD8 T cells in ankylosing spondylitis. Study-wide results and limits: The authors reported significant enrichment of disease-linked clones in matched ankylosing spondylitis synovial fluid. Blood from ankylosing spondylitis patients appeared to carry a characteristic roughly eight-variant TCR beta motif. Earlier authors reported some of these motif variants in reactive arthritis synovial fluid and blood.

This CDR3 region has 16 residues. In making TCR beta libraries, quantitative 5'-RACE with molecular barcodes was used. TCRdb called the 5' RACE reads again in MiXCR, with one record for every CDR3 protein. The repertoire includes about 130,000 distinct CDR3 sequences, about 7% of them detected once, and 9.5% to 15% sits in the top ten. This clonotype was picked up many times. Its antigen is not known. The clonotype was recovered from a female donor with ankylosing spondylitis or in good health (not recorded which). The chain is built from TRBV21-1 and TRBJ2-7; no DNA check was done on the table's D call, TRBD2. TRBV21-1 is flagged as a pseudogene. Sequences were obtained from blood, either unsorted or a sorted T cell fraction (not recorded which). The CDR3 sequence: CASSPPWGSLKYEQYF. The CDR3 coding sequence is TGTGCCAGCAGCCCTCCCTGGGGCAGTTTAAAGTACGAGCAGTACTTC.